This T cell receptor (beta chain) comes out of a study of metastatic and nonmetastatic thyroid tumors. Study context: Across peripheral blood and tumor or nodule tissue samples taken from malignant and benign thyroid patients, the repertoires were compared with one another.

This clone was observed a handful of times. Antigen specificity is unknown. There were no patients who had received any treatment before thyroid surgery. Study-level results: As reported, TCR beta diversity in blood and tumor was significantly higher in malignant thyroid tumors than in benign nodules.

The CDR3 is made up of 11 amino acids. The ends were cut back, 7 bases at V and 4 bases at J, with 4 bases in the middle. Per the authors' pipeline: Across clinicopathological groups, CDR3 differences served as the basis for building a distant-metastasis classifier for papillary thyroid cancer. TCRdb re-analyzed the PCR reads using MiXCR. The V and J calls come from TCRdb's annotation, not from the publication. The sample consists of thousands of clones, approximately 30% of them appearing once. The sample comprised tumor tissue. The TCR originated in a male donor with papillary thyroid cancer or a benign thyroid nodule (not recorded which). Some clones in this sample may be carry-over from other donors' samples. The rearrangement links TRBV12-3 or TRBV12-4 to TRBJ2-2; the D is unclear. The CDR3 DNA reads TGTGCCAGCACCGCCACCGGGGAGCTGTTTTTT. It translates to CASTATGELFF.